These T cell receptor beta chains were read from a single sample in a study of blood T cell repertoires in COVID-19. The data were produced by immunoSEQ multiplex PCR, yet TCRdb's version contains in-frame clones alone and is incomplete. The repertoire holds under 85,000 clones, with over 70% as singletons. The sequencing sample was made of peripheral blood. All receptors come from a man older than 75 with active or convalescent COVID-19. Each CDR3 is given with its conserved first and last residue.

cdr3_length	v_call	cdr3_aa
15	TRBV24-1	CATSDFGQGVRELFF
16	TRBV15	CATSSRLGQGAYTQYF
15	TRBV5-1	CASSSPGTRGDEQYF
16	TRBV30	CAWIGSIGGPNYGYTF
18	TRBV19	CASSMLSGGVWDNSPLHF
12	TRBV30	CAWRSGGGVLFF
15	TRBV30	CAWIGGTAYNSPLHF
16	TRBV4-2	CASSQGTSGIYNEQFF
15	TRBV9	CASSVGGPSTDTQYF
15	TRBV10-2	CASSLTSGGTGELFF
15	TRBV4-1	CASSPSGQGSYEQYF
14	TRBV19	CASSIREPPYEQYF
16	TRBV21-1	CASSARLRGTQETQYF
16	TRBV7-6	CASSRERQHPASILHF
15	TRBV5-6	CASSLNLRAADTQYF
14	TRBV2	CASTLSGSNYGYTF
13	TRBV6-6	CASRPGQGQPQHF
15	TRBV10-3	CAISGGQGRNEKLFF
15	TRBV30	CAWSRRGTSLDTQYF
16	TRBV7-9	CASSLVAGGPRAEAFF
15	TRBV7-2	CASSLRLAGSWEQYF
15	TRBV5-6	CASSPDGGREDEQFF
15	TRBV7-2	CASSSGQGARNEQFF
14	TRBV29-1	CSVEIRGALYGYTF
16	TRBV9	CASGFGQGTPNYGYTF
17	TRBV7-3	CASSYIGQGPDTGELFF
14	TRBV9	CASSVGTRGEKLFF
13	TRBV4-3	CASSDGLNNEQFF
15	TRBV2	CASSLDSSLYNEQFF
15	TRBV7-9	CASSLLGAGTLEQFF
15	TRBV7-8	CASRRWGQDTGELFF
15	TRBV5-1	CASSLGTGVNYEQYF
17	TRBV7-2	CASSTRQGSPGANVLTF
14	TRBV5-1	CASSSEAGDQPQHF
16	TRBV19	CASSITGQPKNTEAFF
14	TRBV10-3	CAISHPGQIYEQYF
15	TRBV6-6	CASSYDPLVNAEAFF
15	TRBV2	CASSTDRLSNQPQHF
13	TRBV12-3/TRBV12-4	CASRQDRTYGYTF
13	TRBV5-6	CASSQVVAGELFF
14	TRBV7-8	CASPPAGSYNEQFF
14	TRBV28	CASRPQGRGYGYTF
14	TRBV30	CAWSSQGFNSPLHF
16	TRBV19	CASSIRPSGSTGELFF
15	TRBV28	CASSFRARATGELFF
18	TRBV5-4	CASSPGRGARSGANVLTF
16	TRBV24-1	CATSDPRGGTYNEQFF
19	TRBV19	CASSYAGLAGGSDYNEQFF
14	TRBV5-4	CASSRTSGNNEQFF
16	TRBV4-1	CASSQTGFVSGNTIYF
13	TRBV5-1	CASSNQGGTEAFF
15	TRBV27	CASSLSTGGNSPLHF
15	TRBV10-3	CAISESIATNEKLFF
17	TRBV10-3	CAISEGTSGGGVDTQYF
16	TRBV4-3	CASSQDGASGDYEQYF